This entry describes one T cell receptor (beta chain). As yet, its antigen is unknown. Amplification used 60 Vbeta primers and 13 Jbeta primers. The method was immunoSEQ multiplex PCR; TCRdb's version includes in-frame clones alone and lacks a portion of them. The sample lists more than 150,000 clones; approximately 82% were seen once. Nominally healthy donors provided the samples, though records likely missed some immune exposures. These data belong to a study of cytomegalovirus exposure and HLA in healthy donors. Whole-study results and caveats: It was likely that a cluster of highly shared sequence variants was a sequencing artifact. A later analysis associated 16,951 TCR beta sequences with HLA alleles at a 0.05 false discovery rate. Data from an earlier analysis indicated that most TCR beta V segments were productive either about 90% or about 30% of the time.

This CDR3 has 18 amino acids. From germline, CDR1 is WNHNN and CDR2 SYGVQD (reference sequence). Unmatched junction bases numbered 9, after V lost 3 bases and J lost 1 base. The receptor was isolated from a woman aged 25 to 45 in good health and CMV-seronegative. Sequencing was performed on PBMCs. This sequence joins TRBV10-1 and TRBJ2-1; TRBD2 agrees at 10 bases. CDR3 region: CASSESESGGGSYNEQFF. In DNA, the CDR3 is TGCGCCAGCAGTGAATCGGAGAGCGGGGGGGGATCCTACAATGAGCAGTTCTTC.